This section outlines one T cell receptor (beta chain) sequence together with its context. Assay: immunoSEQ multiplex PCR; the TCRdb copy retains only in-frame clones and omits some. This repertoire shows about a million clones, about 70% found once; its top ten account for approximately 1.5%. Germline values: CDR1 ENHRY, CDR2 SYGVKD. This CDR3 has 15 residues. The ends lost 3 bases at V and 8 bases at J; junction bases unmatched: 9. The sample is drawn from a study of shared clonotypes between healthy human individuals. The wider study: Researchers drew samples from a couple of women and a few men aged 18 to 49.

The sequenced material came from memory CD4+ T cells sorted from blood. Subset given: CD45RA-negative fraction. The sequence was obtained from a young man in good health. This chain uses TRBV10-3 with TRBJ1-4; 7 bases are shared with TRBD1. The CDR3 sequence: CAISDPGTVAEKLFF. In nucleotides, the CDR3 is TGTGCCATCAGTGACCCCGGGACAGTAGCCGAAAAACTGTTTTTT.